A single sample is the source of the 18 T cell receptor beta chains below, sequenced in a study of neurological immune-mediated disorders (dated by TCRdb to between 2018 and 2020). The library was made by 5' RACE. Reads for this sample came from an Illumina HiSeq 2500. The public reads were reanalyzed by TCRdb: fastp trimming at Q25, MiXCR alignment, in-frame beta chains only. Records with the same CDR3 protein are collapsed into one entry carrying the most frequent genes and DNA. The sample table lists more than 25,000 distinct CDR3 sequences, under 5% of them with a count of one. 20% to 30% of the sample belongs to the ten largest clones. Sequencing was carried out using CD4+ T cells from blood. The receptor set was obtained from a woman in her thirties or forties in good health.

In its sample, this clonotype was seen many times. V is TRBV5-1 and J is TRBJ2-5; TRBD2 is a possible D gene (6 bases). Germline values: CDR1 SGHRS, CDR2 YFSETQ. Trimming pared 0 bases from V and 4 bases from J, leaving 13 bases between. CDR3 size: 15 residues. Written as DNA, the CDR3 is TGCGCCAGCAGCTTGGCGTCTGTCGGGGGAGAGACCCAGTACTTC. Translated: CASSLASVGGETQYF.

This clonotype was recorded many times. The rearrangement links TRBV4-1 to TRBJ2-2; D might be TRBD1 or TRBD2, each matching 6 bases. CDR1 is MGHRA, CDR2 YSYEKL, per germline. The CDR3 spans 17 residues. Trimming left V 4 bases short and J 7 bases short, with 22 bases between. CDR3 coding DNA: TGCGCCAGCAGCCCCCGGCACAGGGCGGGGCCTGACGGGGAGCTGTTTTTT. Translation: CASSPRHRAGPDGELFF.

This clonotype was seen many times. This chain joins TRBV28 and TRBJ1-6; possibly TRBD1 for D (5 bases). The CDR3 runs to 13 residues. CDR1 MDHEN and CDR2 SYDVKM come from the germline V gene. Trimming shortened V by 7 bases and J by 9 bases, and 13 bases separated the two germline ends. Here the CDR3 reads CASTWDRGSPLHF. CDR3 nucleotide sequence: TGTGCCAGCACCTGGGATAGGGGTTCACCCCTCCACTTT.

This clonotype was seen ten or more times. This chain links TRBV5-1 with TRBJ2-5, with 7 nucleotides matching TRBD2. Germline values: CDR1 SGHRS, CDR2 YFSETQ. The ends lost 1 base at V and 7 bases at J; junction bases unmatched: 16. The CDR3 covers 17 residues. The chain's CDR3 is CASSLTGGLQAPGTQYF. In DNA form, the CDR3 reads TGCGCCAGCAGCTTGACGGGGGGACTGCAGGCTCCAGGGACCCAGTACTTC.

This clonotype qualifies as medium-sized. The V call is TRBV27, the J call TRBJ2-1; 8 nucleotides match TRBD1. This CDR3 comprises 14 residues. V lost 5 bases, J lost 9 bases, and 9 bases stayed unmatched. The germline V gene encodes CDR1 MNHEY and CDR2 SMNVEV (reference sequence). Here the CDR3 reads CASSPDRGQGEQFF. The DNA for the CDR3 is TGTGCCAGCAGTCCCGACAGGGGTCAGGGTGAGCAGTTCTTC.

The sample holds many counts of this clonotype. This rearrangement joins TRBV15 to TRBJ2-2; no definite D call. The germline CDR1 and CDR2 sequences are LNHNV and YYDKDF (reference sequence). V was cut by 1 base and J by 6 bases, with 15 bases left in between. This CDR3 region has 16 residues. The CDR3 protein is CATSRVSAIEAGELFF. DNA of the CDR3: TGTGCCACCAGCAGAGTGAGCGCCATCGAAGCCGGGGAGCTGTTTTTT.

This chain uses TRBV3-1 with TRBJ2-7, with D maybe TRBD1 (7 bases). CDR3 length: 18 amino acids. Germline CDR1 LGHDT, CDR2 YNNKEL (reference sequence). V was clipped by 0 bases and J by 2 bases, with 20 bases between them. The DNA of the CDR3 is TGTGCCAGCAGCCAAGACAGCAGGGGGGATAGTGAAACCTACGAGCAGTACTTC. Its translation: CASSQDSRGDSETYEQYF.

At least ten counts were recorded for this clonotype. The rearrangement joins TRBV24-1 to TRBJ2-3; 9 bases map to TRBD2. Germline CDR1 is KGHDR and CDR2 is SFDVKD. This CDR3 has 16 amino acids. V lost 5 bases to trimming and J lost 3 bases; unmatched junction nucleotides: 8. CDR3 in DNA: TGTGCCACCAGTGGACCTAGCGGGGCGGGGACAGATACGCAGTATTTT. This sequence encodes CATSGPSGAGTDTQYF.

This clonotype was seen just once. The V gene is TRBV12-3 or TRBV12-4, the J gene TRBJ2-1; tentative D call: TRBD2 (6 bases). Trimming cost V 7 bases and J 3 bases, with 10 bases left between them. The length of the CDR3 is 13 residues. CDR3 residues: CASINSGYNEQFF. As DNA, the CDR3 is TGTGCCAGCATTAATAGCGGCTACAATGAGCAGTTCTTC.

This clonotype was detected ten times or more. The genes are TRBV7-2 and TRBJ1-1; weak D call: TRBD1 (5 bases). This CDR3 is 14 amino acids long. Looked up from germline, CDR1 is SGHTA and CDR2 is FQGNSA. V was cut by 7 bases and J by 11 bases, with 23 bases left in between. The CDR3 sequence is CASNPRSGGGYAFF. CDR3 DNA sequence: TGTGCCAGCAACCCGCGCTCGGGCGGGGGATACGCTTTCTTT.

This clonotype showed up many times. V and J are TRBV18 and TRBJ1-1; 9 nucleotides match TRBD1. Trimming cost V 5 bases and J 2 bases; bases outside gene matches: 12. The CDR3 spans 17 residues. Germline CDR1 and CDR2: KGHSH and LQKENI. CDR3 DNA: TGTGCCAGCTCATCTCGGACAGGGGATATGCGAAACACTGAAGCTTTCTTT. This codes for CASSSRTGDMRNTEAFF. The entire variable domain, with the rest obtained from reference TRBV18 and TRBJ1-1, is as follows: NAGVMQNPRHLVRRRGQEARLRCSPMKGHSHVYWYRQLPEEGLKFMVYLQKENIIDESGMPKERFSAEFPKEGPSILRIQQVVRGDSAAYFCASSSRTGDMRNTEAFFGQGTRLTVV.

This clonotype was recorded many times. The J gene is TRBJ1-1, the V gene TRBV3-1, with D tentatively TRBD1 (5 bases). The length of the CDR3 is 16 residues. Germline CDR1 LGHDT, CDR2 YNNKEL (reference sequence). Trimming removed 0 bases from V and 2 bases from J, with 13 bases in between. CDR3: CASSQDQDIINTEAFF. The CDR3 bases are TGTGCCAGCAGCCAAGATCAGGACATAATCAACACTGAAGCTTTCTTT. Based on the CDR3 plus reference TRBV3-1 and TRBJ1-1, the full variable domain is DTAVSQTPKYLVTQMGNDKSIKCEQNLGHDTMYWYKQDSKKFLKIMFSYNNKELIINETVPNRFSPKSPDKAHLNLHINSLELGDSAVYFCASSQDQDIINTEAFFGQGTRLTVV.

This clonotype showed up many times. The gene calls are TRBV20-1 and TRBJ2-1; 8 bases agree with TRBD2. In germline, CDR1 is DFQATT, CDR2 SNEGSKA (reference sequence). V shed 4 bases and J 9 bases; nucleotides not matched to a gene: 8. CDR3 size: 13 residues. CDR3 sequence: CSAIRLASSEQFF. CDR3 DNA sequence: TGCAGTGCTATCAGACTAGCGTCTAGTGAGCAGTTCTTC.

This clonotype was seen many times. The V call is TRBV7-2, the J call TRBJ1-3; D ambiguous. The CDR3 length is 16 residues. The V end was cut by 2 bases, the J end by 0 bases, with 11 bases between. Germline V CDR1 and CDR2: SGHTA, FQGNSA. CDR3 loop: CASSLLPDSSGNTIYF. The CDR3 DNA is TGTGCCAGCAGCTTACTACCGGATAGCTCTGGAAACACCATATATTTT.

This rearrangement joins TRBV7-6 to TRBJ1-5; 7 nucleotides line up with TRBD1. This CDR3 region has 14 residues. Germline V gene data show CDR1 as SGHVS and CDR2 as FNYEAQ. The J segment lost 9 bases and the V segment lost 2 bases, leaving 7 bases of the junction unmatched. For the CDR3, the DNA is TGTGCCAGCAGCTTATCGGTCCAGGGGGGGCCCCAGCATTTT. Amino acid sequence: CASSLSVQGGPQHF.

The table lists this clonotype with many counts. The chain employs TRBV9 and TRBJ2-3, with TRBD2 matching 10 bases. Per germline, CDR1 SGDLS and CDR2 YYNGEE. This CDR3 is 18 amino acids long. Germline trimming cut 0 bases from V and 4 bases from J; bases unmatched to any gene: 11. The CDR3 DNA reads TGTGCCAGCAGCGTAGGGAGTAGCGGGGGGTGGCGAGCAGATACGCAGTATTTT. Protein sequence: CASSVGSSGGWRADTQYF.

This clonotype showed up many times. This chain connects TRBV6-5 to TRBJ1-1; no clear D. Deletions cut 8 bases from V and 1 base from J, with 5 bases between. From germline, CDR1 is MNHEY and CDR2 SVGAGI. The CDR3 covers 11 residues. This chain's CDR3 is CASQRNTEAFF. The CDR3 bases are TGTGCCAGCCAGCGGAACACTGAAGCTTTCTTT.

Many counts were recorded for this clonotype. The chain combines TRBV5-1 with TRBJ2-2; perhaps TRBD1 as D (5 bases). The ends were cut back, 4 bases at V and 6 bases at J, with 13 bases in the middle. Per the germline V gene, CDR1 is SGHRS and CDR2 is YFSETQ. This CDR3 has 14 residues. CDR3 sequence (DNA): TGCGCCAGCAGCCCAACAGGAGCGCCCGGGGAGCTGTTTTTT. Its protein product is CASSPTGAPGELFF.